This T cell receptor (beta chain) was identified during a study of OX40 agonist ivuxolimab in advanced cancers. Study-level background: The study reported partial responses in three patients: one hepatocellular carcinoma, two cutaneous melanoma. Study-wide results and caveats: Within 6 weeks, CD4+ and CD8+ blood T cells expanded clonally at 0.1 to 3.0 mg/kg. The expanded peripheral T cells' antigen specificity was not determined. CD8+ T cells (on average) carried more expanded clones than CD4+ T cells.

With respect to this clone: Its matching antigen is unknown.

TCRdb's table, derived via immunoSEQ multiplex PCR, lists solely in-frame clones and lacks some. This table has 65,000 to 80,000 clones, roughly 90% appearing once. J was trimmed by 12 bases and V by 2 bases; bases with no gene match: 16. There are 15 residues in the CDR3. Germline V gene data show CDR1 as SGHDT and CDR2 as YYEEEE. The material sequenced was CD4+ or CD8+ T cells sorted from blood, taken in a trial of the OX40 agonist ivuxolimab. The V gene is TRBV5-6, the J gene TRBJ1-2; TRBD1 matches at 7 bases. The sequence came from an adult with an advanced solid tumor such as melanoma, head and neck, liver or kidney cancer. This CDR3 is CASSFLPRDSLRHTF. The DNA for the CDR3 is TGTGCCAGCAGCTTTCTCCCCCGGGACAGTCTCCGCCACACCTTC. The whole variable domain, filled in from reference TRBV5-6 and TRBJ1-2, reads DAGVTQSPTHLIKTRGQQVTLRCSPKSGHDTVSWYQQALGQGPQFIFQYYEEEERQRGNFPDRFSGHQFPNYSSELNVNALLLGDSALYLCASSFLPRDSLRHTFGSGTRLTVV.